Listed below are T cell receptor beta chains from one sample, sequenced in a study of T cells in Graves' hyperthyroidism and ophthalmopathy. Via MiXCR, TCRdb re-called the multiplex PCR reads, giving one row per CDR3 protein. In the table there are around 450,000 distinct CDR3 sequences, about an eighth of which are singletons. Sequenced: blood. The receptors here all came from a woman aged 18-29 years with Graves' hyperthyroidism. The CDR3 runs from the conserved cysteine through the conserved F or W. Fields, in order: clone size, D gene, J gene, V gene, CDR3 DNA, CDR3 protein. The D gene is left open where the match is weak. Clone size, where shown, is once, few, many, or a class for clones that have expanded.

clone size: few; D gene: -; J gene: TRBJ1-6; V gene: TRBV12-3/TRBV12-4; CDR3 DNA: TGTGCCAGCAGAATCACAGGAGCTTATAATTCACCCCTCCACTTT; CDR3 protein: CASRITGAYNSPLHF
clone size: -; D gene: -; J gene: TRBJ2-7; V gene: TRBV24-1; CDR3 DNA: TGTGCCACCAGTGAGACTGGACATTCCTACGAGCAGTACTTC; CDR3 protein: CATSETGHSYEQYF
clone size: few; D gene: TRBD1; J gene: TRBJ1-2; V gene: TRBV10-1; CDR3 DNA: TGCGCCAGCAGGCGGACAGGGGTAAACTATGGCTACACCTTC; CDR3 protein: CASRRTGVNYGYTF
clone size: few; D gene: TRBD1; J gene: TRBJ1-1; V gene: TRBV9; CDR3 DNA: TGTGCCAGCAGCGTAGACATCCCGGGACAGGGTCTAGGCACTGAAGCTTTCTTT; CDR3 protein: CASSVDIPGQGLGTEAFF
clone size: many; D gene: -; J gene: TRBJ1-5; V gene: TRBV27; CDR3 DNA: TGTGCTCTCTTGACGGATAGCAATCAGCCCCAGCATTTT; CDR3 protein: CALLTDSNQPQHF
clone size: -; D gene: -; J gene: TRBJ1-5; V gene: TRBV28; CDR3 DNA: TGTGCCACCACTACAGGGAGTCAGCCCCAGCATTTT; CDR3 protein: CATTTGSQPQHF
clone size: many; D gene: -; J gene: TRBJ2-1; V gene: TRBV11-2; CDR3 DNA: TGTGCCAGCAGTGGGGGGCCGGGAGTCCATGAGCAGTTCTTC; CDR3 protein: CASSGGPGVHEQFF
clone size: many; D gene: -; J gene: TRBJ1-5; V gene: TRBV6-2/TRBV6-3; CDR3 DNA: TGTGCCAGCAGTCTCCTAGTTAGTCAGCCCCAGCATTTT; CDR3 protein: CASSLLVSQPQHF
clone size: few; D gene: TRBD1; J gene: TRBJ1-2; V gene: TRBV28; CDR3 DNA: TGTGCCAGCAGCCCCGGGACAGGGATGGGAGGCTACACCTTC; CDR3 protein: CASSPGTGMGGYTF
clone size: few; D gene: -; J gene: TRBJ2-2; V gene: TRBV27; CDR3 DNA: TGTGCCAGCAGTTTTTTCGGGCTGAACACCGGGGAGCTGTTTTTT; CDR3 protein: CASSFFGLNTGELFF
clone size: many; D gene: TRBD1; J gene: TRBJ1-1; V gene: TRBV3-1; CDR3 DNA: TGTGCCAGCAGCCCCCAAAGGCTCCGGCCAGGGGGTTTGGTGAACACTGAAGCTTTCTTT; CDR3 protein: CASSPQRLRPGGLVNTEAFF
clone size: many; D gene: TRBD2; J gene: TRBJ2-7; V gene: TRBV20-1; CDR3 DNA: TGCAGTGCTAGGACTAGCGGGGTCTACGAGCAGTACTTC; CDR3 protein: CSARTSGVYEQYF
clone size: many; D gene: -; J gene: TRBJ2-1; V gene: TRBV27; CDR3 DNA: TGTGCCAGCAGTTCCCCTTTCAGGAATGAGCAGTTCTTC; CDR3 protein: CASSSPFRNEQFF
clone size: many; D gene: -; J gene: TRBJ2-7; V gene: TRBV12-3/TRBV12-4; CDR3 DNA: TGTGCCAGCAGTTCTCGGGGGTTATCCTACGAGCAGTACTTC; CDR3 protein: CASSSRGLSYEQYF
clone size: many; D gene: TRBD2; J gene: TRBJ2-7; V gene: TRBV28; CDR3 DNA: TGTGCCAGCAGTACTGCACGGGGACTAGCGGGAGTTATGTCCGAGCAGTACTTC; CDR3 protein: CASSTARGLAGVMSEQYF
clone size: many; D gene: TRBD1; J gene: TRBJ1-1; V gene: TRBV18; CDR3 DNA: TGTGCCAGCTCACTACAGGGGGCCACTGAAGCTTTCTTT; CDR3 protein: CASSLQGATEAFF
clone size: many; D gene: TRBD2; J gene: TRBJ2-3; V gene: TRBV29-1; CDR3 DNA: TGCAGCCCCGGACTAGCGGCCGATACGCAGTATTTT; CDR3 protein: CSPGLAADTQYF
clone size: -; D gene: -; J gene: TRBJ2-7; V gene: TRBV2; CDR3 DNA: TGTGCCAGCAGTGAACTAGGGATCTACGAGCAGTACTTC; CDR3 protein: CASSELGIYEQYF
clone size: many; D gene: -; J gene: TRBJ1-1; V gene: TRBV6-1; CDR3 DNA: TGTGCCAGCATACCAGATTCGAACACTGAAGCTTTCTTT; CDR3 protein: CASIPDSNTEAFF
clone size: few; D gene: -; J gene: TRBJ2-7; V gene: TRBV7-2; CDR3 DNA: TGTGCCAGCAGCCCAGCGGCACTCTCCTACGAGCAGTACTTC; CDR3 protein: CASSPAALSYEQYF
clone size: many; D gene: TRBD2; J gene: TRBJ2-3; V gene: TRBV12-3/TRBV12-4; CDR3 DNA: TGTGCCAGCAGTCCAAGGACTAGCGCGTTCACAGATACGCAGTATTTT; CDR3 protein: CASSPRTSAFTDTQYF
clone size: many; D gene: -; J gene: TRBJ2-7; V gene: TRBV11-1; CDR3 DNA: TGTGCCAGCAGCCAGGCTTTCCCCACCTACGAGCAGTACTTC; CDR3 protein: CASSQAFPTYEQYF
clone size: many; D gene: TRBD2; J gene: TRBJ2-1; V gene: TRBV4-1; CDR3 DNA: TGCGCCAGCAGCCATGCCTGGTCGGGGGGTTGGGATGAGCAGTTCTTC; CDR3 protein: CASSHAWSGGWDEQFF
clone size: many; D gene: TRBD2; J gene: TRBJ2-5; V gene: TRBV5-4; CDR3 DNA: TGTGCCAGCAGCTTGGGGCTATCCGGGGGGGAGACCCAGTACTTC; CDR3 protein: CASSLGLSGGETQYF
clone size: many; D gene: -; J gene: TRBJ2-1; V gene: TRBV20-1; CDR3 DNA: TGCAGTGCTAGAGACCGGGCTAGCTGGAGCTCCTACAATGAGCAGTTCTTC; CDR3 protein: CSARDRASWSSYNEQFF
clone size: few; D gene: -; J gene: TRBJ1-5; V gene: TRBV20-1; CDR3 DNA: TGCAGTGCCGGCGGGAGGGGCAATCAGCCCCAGCATTTT; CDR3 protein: CSAGGRGNQPQHF
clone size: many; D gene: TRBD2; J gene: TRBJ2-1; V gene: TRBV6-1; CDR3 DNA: TGTGCCAGCAGTGCAACTAGCGTTGGTGAGCAGTTCTTC; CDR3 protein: CASSATSVGEQFF
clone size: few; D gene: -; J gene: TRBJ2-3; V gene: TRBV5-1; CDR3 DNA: TGCGCCAGCAGCGTTCCCACTTTAGCGGACACAGATACGCAGTATTTT; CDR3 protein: CASSVPTLADTDTQYF
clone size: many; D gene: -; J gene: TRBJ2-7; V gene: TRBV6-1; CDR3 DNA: TGTGCCAGTCGGAAGGAGGGGGCAAGGGAGCAGTACTTC; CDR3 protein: CASRKEGAREQYF
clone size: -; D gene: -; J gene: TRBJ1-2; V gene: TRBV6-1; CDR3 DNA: TGTGCCAGCAGTGGCCGGGACGTCACTAACTATGGCTACACCTTC; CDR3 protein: CASSGRDVTNYGYTF
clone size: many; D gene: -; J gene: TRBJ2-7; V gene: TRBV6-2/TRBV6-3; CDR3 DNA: TGTGCCAGCAGGGGAATGTCCTACGAGCAGTACTTC; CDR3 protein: CASRGMSYEQYF
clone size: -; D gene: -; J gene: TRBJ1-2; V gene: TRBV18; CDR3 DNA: TGTGCCAGCTCACCAACCGGGCCAGTAGTTCCGGGGGATGGCTACACCTTC; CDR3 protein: CASSPTGPVVPGDGYTF
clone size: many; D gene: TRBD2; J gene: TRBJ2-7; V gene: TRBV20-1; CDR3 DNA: TGCAGTGCTAGAACAAATCGGGGGACTAGCGGACAATACGAGCAGTACTTC; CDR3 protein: CSARTNRGTSGQYEQYF
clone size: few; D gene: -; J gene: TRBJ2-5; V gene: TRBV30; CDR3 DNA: TGTGCCGGGGGGACGGGCGGGATCCAAGAGACCCAGTACTTC; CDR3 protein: CAGGTGGIQETQYF
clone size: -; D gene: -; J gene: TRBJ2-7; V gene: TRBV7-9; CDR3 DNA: TGTGCCAGCAGTCAACTCCCCCGGGCCCTATACGAGCAGTACTTC; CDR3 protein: CASSQLPRALYEQYF
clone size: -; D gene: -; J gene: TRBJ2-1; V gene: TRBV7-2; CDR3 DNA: TGTGCCAGCAGCTTAGAGCTAGCGTTTAGCTCCTACAATGAGCAGTTCTTC; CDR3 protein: CASSLELAFSSYNEQFF
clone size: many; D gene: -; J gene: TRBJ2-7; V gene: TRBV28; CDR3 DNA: TGTGCCAGCAGTTTATTGCGTTACGAGCAGTACTTC; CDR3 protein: CASSLLRYEQYF
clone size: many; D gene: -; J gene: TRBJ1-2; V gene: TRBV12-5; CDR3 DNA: TGTGCTAGTGGTTTAGGGAATGGCTACACCTTC; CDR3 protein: CASGLGNGYTF
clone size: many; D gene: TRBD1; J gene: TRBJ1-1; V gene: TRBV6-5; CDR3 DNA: TGTGCCAGCAGTTACAATAACAGGGGGAACACTGAAGCTTTCTTT; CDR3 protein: CASSYNNRGNTEAFF
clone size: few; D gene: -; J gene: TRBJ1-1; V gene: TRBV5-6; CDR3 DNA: TGTGCCAGCAGCACACGAACGGCAGGGGCAGGTGAAGCTTTCTTT; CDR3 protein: CASSTRTAGAGEAFF
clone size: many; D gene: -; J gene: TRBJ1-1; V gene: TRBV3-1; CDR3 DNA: TGTGCCAGTAGGAGGGCAAATGAAGCTTTCTTT; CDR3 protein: CASRRANEAFF
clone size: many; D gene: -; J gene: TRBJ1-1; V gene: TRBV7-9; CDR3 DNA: TGTGCCAGCAGACGTAGTGAGGCCTTGGGGGCTTTCTTT; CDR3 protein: CASRRSEALGAFF
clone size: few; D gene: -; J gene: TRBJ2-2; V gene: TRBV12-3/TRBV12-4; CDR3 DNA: TGTGCCAGCAGTTTCAGACATTCCGGGGAGCTGTTTTTT; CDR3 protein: CASSFRHSGELFF
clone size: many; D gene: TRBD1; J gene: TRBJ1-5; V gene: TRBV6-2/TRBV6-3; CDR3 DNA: TGTGCCAGCAGTTATGGGACAGGGCTTCAGCCCCAGCATTTT; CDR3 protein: CASSYGTGLQPQHF
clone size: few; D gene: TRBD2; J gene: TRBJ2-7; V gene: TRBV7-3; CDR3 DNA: TGTGCCAGCAGCTCCGCGGGGGGAGGGTTCGACGAGCAGTACTTC; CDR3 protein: CASSSAGGGFDEQYF
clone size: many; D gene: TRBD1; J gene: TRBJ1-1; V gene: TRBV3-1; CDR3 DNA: TGTGCCAGCAGTCCAACAGGGGGCCGGTTTGCTTTCTTT; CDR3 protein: CASSPTGGRFAFF
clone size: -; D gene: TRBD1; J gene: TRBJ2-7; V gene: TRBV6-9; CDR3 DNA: TGTGCCAGCAGTTCCGGGACAGGACTGGACGAGCAGTACTTC; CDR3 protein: CASSSGTGLDEQYF
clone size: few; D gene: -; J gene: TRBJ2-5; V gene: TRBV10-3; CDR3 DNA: TGTGCCATCAGTGAGTCCGGGGATCAATTCCAGTACTTC; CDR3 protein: CAISESGDQFQYF
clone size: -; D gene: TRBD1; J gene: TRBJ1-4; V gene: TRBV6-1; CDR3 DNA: TGTGCCAGCAGTGAACTTAGTGGGGACAGGGGGCCTCCTGGGGAAAAACTGTTTTTT; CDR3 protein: CASSELSGDRGPPGEKLFF
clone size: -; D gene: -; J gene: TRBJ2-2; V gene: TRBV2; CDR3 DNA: TGTGCCGGAAATACAGAAAACACCGGGGAGCTGTTTTTT; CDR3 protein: CAGNTENTGELFF
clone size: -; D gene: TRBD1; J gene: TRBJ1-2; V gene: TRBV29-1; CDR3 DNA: TGCAGCGTTGTAAGTGGGACAGTCAACTATGGCTACACCTTC; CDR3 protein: CSVVSGTVNYGYTF
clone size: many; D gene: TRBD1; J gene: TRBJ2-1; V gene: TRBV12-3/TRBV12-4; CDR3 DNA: TGTGCCAGCAGAGACGACAGGGGCTATGATGAGCAGTTCTTC; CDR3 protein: CASRDDRGYDEQFF
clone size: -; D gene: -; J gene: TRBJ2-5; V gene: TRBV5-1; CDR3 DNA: TGCGCCAGCAGCTTGGCCTCTTCGGCGGGTGAGACCCAGTACTTC; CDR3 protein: CASSLASSAGETQYF
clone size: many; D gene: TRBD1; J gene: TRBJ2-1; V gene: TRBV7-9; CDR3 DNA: TGTGCCAGCACGGCAGGGACAGGGTTTGATGAGCAGTTCTTC; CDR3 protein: CASTAGTGFDEQFF
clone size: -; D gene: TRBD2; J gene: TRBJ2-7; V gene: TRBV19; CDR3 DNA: TGTGCCAGTAGTATAAGCGGGGTTTCCTACGAGCAGTACTTC; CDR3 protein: CASSISGVSYEQYF